What follows are 26 T cell receptor beta chains derived from one specimen sequenced in a study of T-cell reconstitution after alpha-beta-depleted transplantation in children. Construction of the TCRbeta library involved unique molecular identifiers. MiXCR, run by TCRdb on the PCR reads, gives a single entry per CDR3 protein. The data show nearly 550,000 distinct CDR3 sequences, roughly 18% seen once. The material sequenced was PBMCs from the stem cell graft donor, taken from the stem cell graft. Source of these receptors: a human donor who donated a stem cell graft to a child with acute lymphoblastic leukemia.

This clonotype came up a few times. The chain uses TRBV12-3 or TRBV12-4 and TRBJ1-1; D gene ambiguous. Trimming removed 3 bases at V and 0 bases at J, with 8 bases between. CDR3 length: 14 amino acids. The CDR3 spells CASSLGFMNTEAFF. DNA of the CDR3: TGTGCCAGCAGTTTGGGGTTTATGAACACTGAAGCTTTCTTT.

This clonotype turned up a few times. The chain links TRBV20-1 to TRBJ2-2; D gene ambiguous. Deletions cut 3 bases from V and 6 bases from J, with 11 bases between. The CDR3 extends over 13 amino acids. Germline values: CDR1 DFQATT, CDR2 SNEGSKA (reference sequence). Written as DNA, the CDR3 is TGCAGTGCTAGTCGTGGTTATGCCGGGGAGCTGTTTTTT. This encodes CSASRGYAGELFF.

This clonotype occurred a few times. The chain uses TRBV15 and TRBJ2-1; 8 bases align to TRBD2. With V trimmed by 1 base and J by 9 bases, 8 bases remained unmatched. The CDR3 is 15 amino acids. CDR1 LNHNV and CDR2 YYDKDF come from the germline V gene (reference sequence). CDR3 in DNA: TGTGCCACCAGCAGAGTAACTAGCGGACCGAGTGAGCAGTTCTTC. Its protein is CATSRVTSGPSEQFF.

Turning to this clonotype: Germline and junction disagree at one end, which may indicate a read error. V is TRBV13 and J is TRBJ2-5, with 11 bases identical to TRBD2. Germline assignment: CDR1 PRHDT and CDR2 FYEKMQ (reference sequence). This CDR3 region has 15 residues. The DNA of the CDR3 is TGTGCCAGCAGCACCGGACTAGCGGGCATAGAGACCAAGTACTTC. Translating gives CASSTGLAGIETKYF.

This clonotype was found a few times. The chain uses TRBV7-8 and TRBJ2-1; TRBD1 agrees at 9 bases. This CDR3 comprises 13 residues. CDR1 is SGHVS, CDR2 FQNEAQ, per germline. Trimming took 4 bases from V and 9 from J; bases not matched to a gene: 4. The DNA for the CDR3 is TGTGCCAGCAGCTCGGACAGGGGACGTGAGCAGTTCTTC. It is translated as CASSSDRGREQFF.

This chain links TRBV4-1 with TRBJ1-2; 8 bases match TRBD1. Germline CDR1 reads MGHRA; CDR2 reads YSYEKL. This CDR3 has 17 residues. Germline trimming cut 1 base from V and 2 bases from J; bases unmatched to any gene: 9. The CDR3 DNA sequence: TGCGCCAGCAGCCAAGGCTCCGGGACAGGCATGAACTATGGCTACACCTTC. Residues: CASSQGSGTGMNYGYTF.

This clonotype was seen only once. The CDR3 here is CAWSVHLAGRDTEAFF. CDR3 sequence (DNA): TGTGCCTGGAGTGTCCACCTTGCAGGGAGGGACACTGAAGCTTTCTTT. The chain uses TRBV30 and TRBJ1-1; a weak D match, TRBD1 (5 bases). Trimming shortened V by 0 bases and J by 3 bases, and 17 bases separated the two germline ends. Germline values: CDR1 GTSNPN, CDR2 SVGIG (reference sequence). This CDR3 has 16 amino acids.

The genes are TRBV12-3 or TRBV12-4 and TRBJ1-5, with 10 positions matching TRBD1. Trimming removed 4 bases from V and 0 bases from J; junction bases left unmatched: 3. This CDR3 has 16 amino acids. The CDR3 protein is CASSYDRGPSNQPQHF. The CDR3, as DNA: TGTGCCAGCAGTTACGACAGGGGGCCTAGCAATCAGCCCCAGCATTTT.

This clonotype showed up just a few times. This rearrangement joins TRBV6-1 to TRBJ2-3; D is uncertain. The CDR3 is 13 amino acids. V gave up 9 bases and J gave up 6 bases, with 16 bases separating them. Germline CDR1 reads MNHNS; CDR2 reads SASEGT. This CDR3 reads CARILGFPDTQYF. DNA for the CDR3: TGTGCCAGGATTCTAGGGTTTCCGGATACGCAGTATTTT.

Only a few counts were recorded for this clonotype. This rearrangement joins TRBV9 to TRBJ2-2, with D uncertain. Trimming stripped 0 bases from V and 7 bases from J, with 4 bases between. Germline V gene lookup returns CDR1 SGDLS and CDR2 YYNGEE. The CDR3 extends over 12 amino acids. The CDR3 sequence is CASSVGLGELFF. CDR3 DNA: TGTGCCAGCAGCGTAGGGCTCGGGGAGCTGTTTTTT.

This chain uses TRBV30 with TRBJ1-2, with unresolved D. The germline V gene encodes CDR1 GTSNPN and CDR2 SVGIG (reference sequence). Trimming removed 3 bases at V and 7 bases at J, with 6 bases between. This CDR3 is built from 10 residues. For the CDR3, the DNA is TGTGCCTGGAGGTCATCTGGCTACACCTTC. Protein: CAWRSSGYTF.

V is TRBV20-1 and J is TRBJ2-5; TRBD2 might be the D (6 bases). CDR1 and CDR2 (germline): DFQATT, SNEGSKA (reference sequence). The CDR3 totals 17 residues. The V end was cut by 6 bases, the J end by 1 base, with 24 bases between. CDR3 bases: TGCAGTGCCCCTACTAACAGGCTCCGGGGGAGCCAAGAGACCCAGTACTTC. Translated, it gives CSAPTNRLRGSQETQYF.

The chain uses TRBV20-1 and TRBJ1-4, with no clear D. The CDR3 length is 14 residues. V lost 5 bases, J lost 7 bases, and 17 bases lay in between. Germline V gives CDR1 DFQATT, CDR2 SNEGSKA (reference sequence). CDR3 residues: CSAYSNNRPEKLFF. As DNA, the CDR3 is TGCAGTGCTTACTCTAACAACAGACCTGAAAAACTGTTTTTT.

This clonotype was observed a handful of times. The CDR3: CASSQVDREATEAFF. The CDR3 nucleotides are TGTGCCAGCAGCCAAGTCGACAGGGAGGCCACTGAAGCTTTCTTT. V gene TRBV4-2 combines with J gene TRBJ1-1; 7 bases are shared with TRBD1. This CDR3 has 15 residues. From germline, CDR1 is LGHNA and CDR2 YNFKEQ. J was trimmed by 4 bases and V by 1 base; bases with no gene match: 6.

This clonotype turned up a few times. The chain employs TRBV3-1 and TRBJ2-1, with 11 positions matching TRBD1. The V gene end was trimmed by 3 bases and the J gene end by 6 bases; junction bases not matched to a gene: 4. Germline V CDR1 and CDR2: LGHDT, YNNKEL (reference sequence). The CDR3 totals 15 residues. The CDR3 coding sequence is TGTGCCAGCAGCCATGGACAGGGGGCGTTCAATGAGCAGTTCTTC. Its translation is CASSHGQGAFNEQFF.

In this sample, this clonotype turned up a few times. The V and J genes are TRBV6-1 and TRBJ2-5; TRBD1 aligns across 10 bases. This CDR3 comprises 17 residues. Trimming took 4 bases from V and 5 from J; bases not matched to a gene: 13. Germline values: CDR1 MNHNS, CDR2 SASEGT. The CDR3 reads CASSALLPGQGYETQYF. The CDR3 region has the DNA TGTGCCAGCAGTGCCCTGCTACCGGGACAGGGGTATGAGACCCAGTACTTC.

The CDR3 bases are TGTGCCAGCAGTTACTTTCAGAACACTGAAGCTTTCTTT. Translation gives CASSYFQNTEAFF. This chain uses TRBV6-6 with TRBJ1-1; the D is unclear. With 1 base removed from V and 1 base from J, the gap between germline ends came to 4 bases. The CDR3 runs to 13 residues. Germline V gene sequence: CDR1 MNHNY, CDR2 SVGAGI (reference sequence).

This clonotype was counted between two and nine times. J is TRBJ2-1 and V is TRBV7-2; D gene ambiguous. V was cut by 6 bases and J by 5 bases, with 23 bases left in between. The germline V gene has CDR1 SGHTA and CDR2 FQGNSA. The CDR3 loop spans 17 amino acids. The DNA of the CDR3 is TGTGCCAGCAGGACTGGGCGGTCACTTATTCCCCACAATGAGCAGTTCTTC. Translating gives CASRTGRSLIPHNEQFF.

This clonotype was seen a few times. The V call is TRBV2, the J call TRBJ2-1; 8 bases align to TRBD1. The CDR3 is 19 residues long. V was clipped by 6 bases and J by 4 bases; unmatched bases: 20. Germline lookup yields CDR1 SNHLY and CDR2 FYNNEI. For the CDR3, the DNA is TGTGCCAGCAGCGCCTGGCCCCCTCCGGAGGACAGGGCATACAATGAGCAGTTCTTC. It encodes CASSAWPPPEDRAYNEQFF.

This clonotype has just a few counts. The chain combines TRBV12-3 or TRBV12-4 with TRBJ1-2; the D is unclear. CDR3 length: 15 amino acids. The V gene lost 5 bases and the J gene lost 3 bases, with 16 bases spanning the gap. The CDR3 sequence is CASSSGTVDYYGYTF. CDR3 DNA: TGTGCCAGCAGTAGCGGAACAGTTGACTACTATGGCTACACCTTC.

The V call is TRBV9, the J call TRBJ2-7; TRBD2 matches 9 bases. V trimming: 4 bases; J trimming: 7 bases; junction bases outside the gene matches: 6. The CDR3 contains 13 residues. The germline gives CDR1 SGDLS, CDR2 YYNGEE. CDR3 sequence reads: CASSPSGMGEQYF. The CDR3 DNA follows: TGTGCCAGCAGCCCTAGCGGGATGGGGGAGCAGTACTTC.

This clonotype has only a few counts. CDR3 nucleotide sequence: TGTGCCAGCAGCGTAGAGGGGGTATACAGGGTAGGCACCGGGGAGCTGTTTTTT. Protein product: CASSVEGVYRVGTGELFF. The rearrangement links TRBV9 to TRBJ2-2; TRBD1 might be the D (6 bases). V lost 0 bases, J lost 4 bases, and 19 bases lay in between. There are 18 residues in the CDR3. CDR1 SGDLS and CDR2 YYNGEE come from the germline V gene.

The J gene is TRBJ2-6, the V gene TRBV7-9; D call uncertain. The V gene's germline CDR1 is SEHNR and CDR2 FQNEAQ (reference sequence). The CDR3 is made up of 13 amino acids. V gave up 9 bases and J gave up 1 base, with 7 bases separating them. The CDR3 nucleotides are TGTGCCAGGGAAGGGTCTGGGGCCAACGTCCTGACTTTC. It specifies CAREGSGANVLTF.

The chain combines TRBV7-9 with TRBJ2-5; possibly TRBD2 for D (6 bases). V lost 3 bases, J lost 4 bases, and 12 bases lay in between. Germline V gene data show CDR1 as SEHNR and CDR2 as FQNEAQ (reference sequence). This CDR3 spans 14 amino acids. This CDR3 reads CASSFQQGGETQYF. For the CDR3, the DNA is TGTGCCAGCAGCTTTCAGCAGGGAGGAGAGACCCAGTACTTC.

This clonotype has just one count. The rearrangement links TRBV27 to TRBJ2-1; 15 bases match TRBD2. J gave up 10 bases and V 5 bases, and 9 bases lay outside the gene matches. The CDR3 covers 16 residues. The germline gives CDR1 MNHEY, CDR2 SMNVEV (reference sequence). CDR3 DNA sequence: TGTGCCAGCAGTGCCCCGGGACTAGCGGGAGGAGGCGAGCAGTTCTTC. Translating gives CASSAPGLAGGGEQFF.

V usage is TRBV11-3 and J usage is TRBJ2-3, with D possibly being TRBD1 or TRBD2 (5 bases each). The CDR3 length is 15 residues. Trimming cost V 1 base and J 3 bases, with 11 bases left between them. Germline V gives CDR1 SGHNT, CDR2 YENEEA. CDR3 in DNA: TGTGCCAGCAGCTTAGGGGACGGTCAAACAGATACGCAGTATTTT. This encodes CASSLGDGQTDTQYF.